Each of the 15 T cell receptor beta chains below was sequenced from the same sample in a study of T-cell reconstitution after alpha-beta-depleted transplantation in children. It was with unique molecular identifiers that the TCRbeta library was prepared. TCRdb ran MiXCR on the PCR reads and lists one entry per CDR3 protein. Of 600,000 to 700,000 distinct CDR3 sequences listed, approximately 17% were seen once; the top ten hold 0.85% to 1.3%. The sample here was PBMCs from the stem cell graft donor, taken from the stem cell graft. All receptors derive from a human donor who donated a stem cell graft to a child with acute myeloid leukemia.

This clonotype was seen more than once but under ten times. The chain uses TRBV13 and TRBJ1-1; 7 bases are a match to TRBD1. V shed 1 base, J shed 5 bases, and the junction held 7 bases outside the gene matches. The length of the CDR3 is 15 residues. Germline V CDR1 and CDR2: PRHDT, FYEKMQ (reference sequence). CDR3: CASSLAPTGNTEAFF. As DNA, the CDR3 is TGTGCCAGCAGCTTAGCCCCGACAGGGAATACTGAAGCTTTCTTT.

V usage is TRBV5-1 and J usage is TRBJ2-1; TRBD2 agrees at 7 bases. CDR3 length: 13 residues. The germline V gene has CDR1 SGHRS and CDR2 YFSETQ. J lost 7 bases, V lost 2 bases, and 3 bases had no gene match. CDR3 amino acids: CASSFEGGNEQFF. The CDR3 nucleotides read TGCGCCAGCAGCTTCGAGGGAGGGAATGAGCAGTTCTTC. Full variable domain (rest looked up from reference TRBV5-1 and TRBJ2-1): KAGVTQTPRYLIKTRGQQVTLSCSPISGHRSVSWYQQTPGQGLQFLFEYFSETQRNKGNFPGRFSGRQFSNSRSEMNVSTLELGDSALYLCASSFEGGNEQFFGPGTRLTVL.

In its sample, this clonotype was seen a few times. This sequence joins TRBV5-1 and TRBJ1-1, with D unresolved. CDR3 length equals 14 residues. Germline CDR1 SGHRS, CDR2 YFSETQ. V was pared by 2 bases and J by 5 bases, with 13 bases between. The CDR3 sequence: CASSFGRQTTEAFF. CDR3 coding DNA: TGCGCCAGCAGCTTCGGCCGGCAGACGACTGAAGCTTTCTTT.

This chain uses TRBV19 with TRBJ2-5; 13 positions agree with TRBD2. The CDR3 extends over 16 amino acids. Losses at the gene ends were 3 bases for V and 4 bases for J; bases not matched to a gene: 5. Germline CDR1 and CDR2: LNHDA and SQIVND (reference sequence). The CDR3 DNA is TGTGCCAGTAGTATGGCGGGACTAGCGGGGAGAGAGACCCAGTACTTC. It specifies CASSMAGLAGRETQYF.

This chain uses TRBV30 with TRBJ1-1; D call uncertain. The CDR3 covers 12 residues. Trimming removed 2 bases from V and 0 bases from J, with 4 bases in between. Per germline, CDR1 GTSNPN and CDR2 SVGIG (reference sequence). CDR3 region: CAWSLMNTEAFF. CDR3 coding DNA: TGTGCCTGGAGTTTAATGAACACTGAAGCTTTCTTT.

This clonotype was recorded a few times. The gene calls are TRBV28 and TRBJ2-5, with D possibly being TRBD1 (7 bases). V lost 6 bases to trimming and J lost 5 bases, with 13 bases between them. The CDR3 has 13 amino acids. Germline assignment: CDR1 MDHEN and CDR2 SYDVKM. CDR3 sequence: CASRSRGRETQYF. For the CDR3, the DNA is TGTGCCAGCAGGAGCAGGGGGAGGGAGACCCAGTACTTC.

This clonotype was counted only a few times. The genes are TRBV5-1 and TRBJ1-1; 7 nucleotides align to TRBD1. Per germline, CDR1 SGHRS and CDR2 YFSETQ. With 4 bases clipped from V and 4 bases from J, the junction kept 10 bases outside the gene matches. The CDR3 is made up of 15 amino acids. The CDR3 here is CASSKGQRFSTEAFF. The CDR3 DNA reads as TGCGCCAGCAGCAAGGGACAGCGCTTCTCCACTGAAGCTTTCTTT.

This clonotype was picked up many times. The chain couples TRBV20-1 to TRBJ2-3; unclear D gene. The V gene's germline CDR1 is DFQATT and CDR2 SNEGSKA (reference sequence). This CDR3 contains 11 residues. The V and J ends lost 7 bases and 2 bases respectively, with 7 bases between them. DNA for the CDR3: TGCAGTGGGGGAACCACAGATACGCAGTATTTT. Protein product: CSGGTTDTQYF.

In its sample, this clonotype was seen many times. The CDR3 loop is CASSSETGPYTQYF. In DNA, the CDR3 is TGTGCCAGCAGCTCAGAGACAGGACCCTATACGCAGTATTTT. The V gene is TRBV7-2, the J gene TRBJ2-3; maybe TRBD1 (6 bases). This CDR3 has 14 amino acids. Trimming removed 4 bases at V and 7 bases at J, with 15 bases between. The germline CDR1 and CDR2 sequences are SGHTA and FQGNSA.

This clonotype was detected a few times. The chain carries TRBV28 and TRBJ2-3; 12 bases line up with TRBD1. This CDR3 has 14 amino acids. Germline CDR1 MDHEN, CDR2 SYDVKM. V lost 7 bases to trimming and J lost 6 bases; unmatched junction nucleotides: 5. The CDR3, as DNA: TGTGCCAGCAAGGGGACAGGGGGCAGGGATACGCAGTATTTT. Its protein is CASKGTGGRDTQYF.

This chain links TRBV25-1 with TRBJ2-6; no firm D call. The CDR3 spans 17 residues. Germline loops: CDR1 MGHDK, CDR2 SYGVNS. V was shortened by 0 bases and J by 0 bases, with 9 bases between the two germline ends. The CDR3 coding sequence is TGTGCCAGCAGTGAATATTTTGAGGTCTCTGGGGCCAACGTCCTGACTTTC. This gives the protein CASSEYFEVSGANVLTF.

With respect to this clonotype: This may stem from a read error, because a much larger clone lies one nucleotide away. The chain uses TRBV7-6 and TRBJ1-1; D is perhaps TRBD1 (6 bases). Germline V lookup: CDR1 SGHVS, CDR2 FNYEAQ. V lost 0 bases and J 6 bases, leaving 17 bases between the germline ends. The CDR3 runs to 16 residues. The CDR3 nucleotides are TGTGCCAGCAGCTTAGCGCTAGGGGGGGATAACGCTGAAGCTTTCTTT. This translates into CASSLALGGDNAEAFF.

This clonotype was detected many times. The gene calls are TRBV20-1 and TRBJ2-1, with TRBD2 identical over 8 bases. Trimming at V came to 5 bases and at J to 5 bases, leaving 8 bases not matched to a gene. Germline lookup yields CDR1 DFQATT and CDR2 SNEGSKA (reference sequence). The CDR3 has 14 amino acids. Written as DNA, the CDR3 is TGCAGTGCTTCTCCGGGACTAGGACACAATGAGCAGTTCTTC. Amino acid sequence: CSASPGLGHNEQFF.

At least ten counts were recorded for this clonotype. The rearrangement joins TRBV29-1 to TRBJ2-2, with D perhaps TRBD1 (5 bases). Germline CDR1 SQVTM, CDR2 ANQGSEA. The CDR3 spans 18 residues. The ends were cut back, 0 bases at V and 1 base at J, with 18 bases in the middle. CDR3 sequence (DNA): TGCAGCGTTGAAGATCCGGCGACAGATGATTTGAACACCGGGGAGCTGTTTTTT. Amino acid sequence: CSVEDPATDDLNTGELFF.

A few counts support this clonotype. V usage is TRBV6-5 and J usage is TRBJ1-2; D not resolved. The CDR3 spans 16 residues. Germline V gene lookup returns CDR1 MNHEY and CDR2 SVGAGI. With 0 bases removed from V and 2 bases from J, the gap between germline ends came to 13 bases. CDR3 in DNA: TGTGCCAGCAGTTACTCCACCAATACGGCCAACTATGGCTACACCTTC. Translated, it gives CASSYSTNTANYGYTF.